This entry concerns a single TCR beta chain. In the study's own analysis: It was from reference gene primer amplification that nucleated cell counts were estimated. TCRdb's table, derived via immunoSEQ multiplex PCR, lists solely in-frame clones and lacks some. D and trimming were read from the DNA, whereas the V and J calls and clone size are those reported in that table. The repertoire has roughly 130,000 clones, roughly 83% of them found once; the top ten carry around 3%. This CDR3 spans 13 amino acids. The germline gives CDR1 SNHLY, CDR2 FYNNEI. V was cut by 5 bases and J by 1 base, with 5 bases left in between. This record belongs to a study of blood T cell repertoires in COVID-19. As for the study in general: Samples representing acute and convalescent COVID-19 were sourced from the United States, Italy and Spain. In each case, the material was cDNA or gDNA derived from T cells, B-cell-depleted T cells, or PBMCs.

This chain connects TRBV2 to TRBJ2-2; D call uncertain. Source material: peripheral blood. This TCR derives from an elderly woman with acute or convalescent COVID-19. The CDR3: CASSPQNTGELFF. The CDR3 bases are TGTGCCAGCAGTCCACAGAACACCGGGGAGCTGTTTTTT.